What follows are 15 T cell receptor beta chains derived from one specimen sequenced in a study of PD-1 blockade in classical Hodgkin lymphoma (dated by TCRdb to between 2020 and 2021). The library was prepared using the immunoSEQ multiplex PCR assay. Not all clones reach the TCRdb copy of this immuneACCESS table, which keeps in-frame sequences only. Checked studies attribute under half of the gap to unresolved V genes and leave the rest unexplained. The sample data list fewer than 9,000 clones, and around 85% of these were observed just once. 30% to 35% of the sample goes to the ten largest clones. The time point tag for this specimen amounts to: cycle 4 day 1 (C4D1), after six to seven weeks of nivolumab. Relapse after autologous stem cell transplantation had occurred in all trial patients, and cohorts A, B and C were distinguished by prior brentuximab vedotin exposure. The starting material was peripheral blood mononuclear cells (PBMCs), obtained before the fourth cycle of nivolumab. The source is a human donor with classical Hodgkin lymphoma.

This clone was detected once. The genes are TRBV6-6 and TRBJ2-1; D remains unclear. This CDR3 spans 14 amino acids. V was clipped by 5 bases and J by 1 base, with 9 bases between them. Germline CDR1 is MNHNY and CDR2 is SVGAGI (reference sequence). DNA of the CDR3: TGTGCCAGCAGTCCAGACGGATCCTACAATGAGCAGTTCTTC. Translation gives CASSPDGSYNEQFF.

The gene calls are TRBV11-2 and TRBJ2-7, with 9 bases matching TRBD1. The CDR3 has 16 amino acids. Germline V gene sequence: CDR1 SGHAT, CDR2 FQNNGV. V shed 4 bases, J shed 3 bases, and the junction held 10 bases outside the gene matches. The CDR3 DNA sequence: TGTGCCAGCAGCTCGCTCCCCTGGACAGGGGACTACGAGCAGTACTTC. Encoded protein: CASSSLPWTGDYEQYF. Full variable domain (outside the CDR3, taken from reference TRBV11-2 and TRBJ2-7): EAGVAQSPRYKIIEKRQSVAFWCNPISGHATLYWYQQILGQGPKLLIQFQNNGVVDDSQLPKDRFSAERLKGVDSTLKIQPAKLEDSAVYLCASSSLPWTGDYEQYFGPGTRLTVT.

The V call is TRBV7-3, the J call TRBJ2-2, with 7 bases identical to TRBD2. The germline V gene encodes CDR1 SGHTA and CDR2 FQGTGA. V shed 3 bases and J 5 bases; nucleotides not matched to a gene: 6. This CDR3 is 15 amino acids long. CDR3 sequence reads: CASSFGGRGTGELFF. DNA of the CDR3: TGTGCCAGCAGCTTTGGCGGGAGAGGGACCGGGGAGCTGTTTTTT.

CDR3 bases: TGTGCCACCAGCAGAGATCCCCCCGGTACCCAGTACTTC. This translates into CATSRDPPGTQYF. The V call is TRBV15, the J call TRBJ2-5; D is ambiguous. This CDR3 has 13 amino acids. The V gene's germline CDR1 is LNHNV and CDR2 YYDKDF (reference sequence). V was pared by 0 bases and J by 8 bases, with 10 bases between.

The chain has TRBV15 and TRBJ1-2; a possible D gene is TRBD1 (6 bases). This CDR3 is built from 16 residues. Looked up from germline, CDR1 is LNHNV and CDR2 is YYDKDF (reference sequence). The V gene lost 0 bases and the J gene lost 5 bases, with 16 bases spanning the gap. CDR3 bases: TGTGCCACCAGCAGAGAGCAGGGGCCCGTTCCATATGGCTACACCTTC. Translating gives CATSREQGPVPYGYTF.

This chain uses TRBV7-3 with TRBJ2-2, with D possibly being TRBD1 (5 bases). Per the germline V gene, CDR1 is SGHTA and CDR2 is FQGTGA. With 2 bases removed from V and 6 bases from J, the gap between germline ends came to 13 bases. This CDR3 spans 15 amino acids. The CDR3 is CASSLLTEAAGELFF. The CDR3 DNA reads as TGTGCCAGCAGCTTACTGACAGAGGCGGCCGGGGAGCTGTTTTTT.

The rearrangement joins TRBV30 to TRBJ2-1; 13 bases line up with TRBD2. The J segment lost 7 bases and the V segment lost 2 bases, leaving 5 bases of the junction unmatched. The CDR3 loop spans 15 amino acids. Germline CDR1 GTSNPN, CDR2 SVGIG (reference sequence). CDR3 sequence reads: CAWSTSGRADNEQFF. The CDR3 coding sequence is TGTGCCTGGAGTACTAGCGGGAGGGCCGATAATGAGCAGTTCTTC.

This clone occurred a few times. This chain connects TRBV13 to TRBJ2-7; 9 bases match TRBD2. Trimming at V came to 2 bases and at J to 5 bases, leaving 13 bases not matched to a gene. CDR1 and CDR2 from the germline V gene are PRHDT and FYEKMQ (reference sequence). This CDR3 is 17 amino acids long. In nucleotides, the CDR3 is TGTGCCAGCAGCTTATTAGCGGGAGTGGGGACATCCGACGAGCAGTACTTC. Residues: CASSLLAGVGTSDEQYF. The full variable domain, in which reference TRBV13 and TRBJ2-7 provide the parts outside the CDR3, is AAGVIQSPRHLIKEKRETATLKCYPIPRHDTVYWYQQGPGQDPQFLISFYEKMQSDKGSIPDRFSAQQFSDYHSELNMSSLELGDSALYFCASSLLAGVGTSDEQYFGPGTRLTVT.

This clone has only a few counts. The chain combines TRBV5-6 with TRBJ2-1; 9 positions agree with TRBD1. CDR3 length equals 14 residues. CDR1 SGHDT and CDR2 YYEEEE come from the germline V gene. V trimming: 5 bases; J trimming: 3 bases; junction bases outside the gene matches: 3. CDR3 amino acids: CASRRQGGYNEQFF. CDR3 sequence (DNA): TGTGCCAGCAGACGACAGGGGGGCTACAATGAGCAGTTCTTC.

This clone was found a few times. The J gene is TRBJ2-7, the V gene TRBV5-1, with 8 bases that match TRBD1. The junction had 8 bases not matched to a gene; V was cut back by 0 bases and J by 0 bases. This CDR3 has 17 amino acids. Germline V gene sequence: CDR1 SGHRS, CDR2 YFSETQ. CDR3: CASSLEAGGRSSYEQYF. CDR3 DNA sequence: TGCGCCAGCAGCTTGGAAGCAGGGGGCAGGAGCTCCTACGAGCAGTACTTC.

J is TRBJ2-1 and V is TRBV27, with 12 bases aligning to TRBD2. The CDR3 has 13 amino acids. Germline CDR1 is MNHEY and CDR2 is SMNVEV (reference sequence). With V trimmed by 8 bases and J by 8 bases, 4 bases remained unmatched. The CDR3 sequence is CASSRLAGDEQFF. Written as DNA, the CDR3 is TGTGCCAGCTCACGACTAGCGGGAGATGAGCAGTTCTTC.

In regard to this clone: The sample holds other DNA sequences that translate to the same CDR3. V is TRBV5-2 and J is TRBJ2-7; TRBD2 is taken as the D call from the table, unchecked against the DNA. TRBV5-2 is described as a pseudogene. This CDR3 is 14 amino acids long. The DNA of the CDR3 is TGCGCCAGCAGCCAAGCGGGAAGCTCCTACGAGCAGTACTTC. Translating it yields CASSQAGSSYEQYF.

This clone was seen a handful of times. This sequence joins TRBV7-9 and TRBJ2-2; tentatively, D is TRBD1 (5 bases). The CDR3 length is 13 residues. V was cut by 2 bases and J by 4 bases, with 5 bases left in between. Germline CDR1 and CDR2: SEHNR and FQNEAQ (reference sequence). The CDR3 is CASSLRGTGELFF. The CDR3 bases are TGTGCCAGCAGCTTAAGGGGCACCGGGGAGCTGTTTTTT.

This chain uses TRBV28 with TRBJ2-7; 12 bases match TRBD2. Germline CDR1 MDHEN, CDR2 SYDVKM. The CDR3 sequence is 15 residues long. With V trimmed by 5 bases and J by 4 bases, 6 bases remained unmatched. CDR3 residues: CASSVTSGRWYEQYF. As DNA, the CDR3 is TGTGCCAGCAGTGTAACTAGCGGGAGGTGGTACGAGCAGTACTTC.

The CDR3 bases are TGTGCCTGGAGTGTCGGTATGGGGGCCCAAGAGACCCAGTACTTC. Its translation is CAWSVGMGAQETQYF. This chain links TRBV30 with TRBJ2-5, with a possible D match to TRBD1 (6 bases). V lost 0 bases, J lost 1 base, and 12 bases lay in between. The CDR3 is 15 amino acids. Germline CDR1 reads GTSNPN; CDR2 reads SVGIG (reference sequence).